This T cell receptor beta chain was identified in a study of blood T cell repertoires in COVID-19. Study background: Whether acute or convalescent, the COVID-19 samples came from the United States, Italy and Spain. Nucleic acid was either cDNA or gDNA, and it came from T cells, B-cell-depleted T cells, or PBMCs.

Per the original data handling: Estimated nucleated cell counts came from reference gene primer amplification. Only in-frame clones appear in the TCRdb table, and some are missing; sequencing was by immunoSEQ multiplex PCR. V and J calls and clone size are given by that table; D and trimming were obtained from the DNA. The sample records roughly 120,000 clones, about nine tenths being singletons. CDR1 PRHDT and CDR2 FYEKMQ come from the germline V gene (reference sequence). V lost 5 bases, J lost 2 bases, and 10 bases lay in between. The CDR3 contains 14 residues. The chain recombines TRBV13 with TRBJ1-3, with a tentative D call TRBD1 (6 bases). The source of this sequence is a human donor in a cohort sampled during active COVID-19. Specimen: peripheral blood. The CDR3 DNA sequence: TGTGCCAGCAGCCTGGGGACACCTGGAAACACCATATATTTT. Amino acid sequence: CASSLGTPGNTIYF.